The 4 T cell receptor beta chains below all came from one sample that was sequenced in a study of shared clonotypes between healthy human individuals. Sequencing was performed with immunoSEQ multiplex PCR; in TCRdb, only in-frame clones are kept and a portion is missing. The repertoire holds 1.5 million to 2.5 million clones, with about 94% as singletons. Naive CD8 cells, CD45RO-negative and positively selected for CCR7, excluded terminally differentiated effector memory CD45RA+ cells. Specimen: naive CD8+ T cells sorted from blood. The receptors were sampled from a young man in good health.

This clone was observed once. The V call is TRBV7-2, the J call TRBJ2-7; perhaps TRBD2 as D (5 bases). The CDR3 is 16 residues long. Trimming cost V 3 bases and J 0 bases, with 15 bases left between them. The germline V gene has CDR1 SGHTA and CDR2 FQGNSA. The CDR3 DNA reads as TGTGCCAGCAGCTTGGAGGAGTTGGGCAGCTCCTACGAGCAGTACTTC. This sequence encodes CASSLEELGSSYEQYF.

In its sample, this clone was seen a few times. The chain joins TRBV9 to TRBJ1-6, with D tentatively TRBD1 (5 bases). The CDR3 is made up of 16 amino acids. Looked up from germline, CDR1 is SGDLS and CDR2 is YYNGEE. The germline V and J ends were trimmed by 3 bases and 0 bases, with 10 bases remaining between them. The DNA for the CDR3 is TGTGCCAGCAGCGATGGTGACAGCTCCTATAATTCACCCCTCCACTTT. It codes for CASSDGDSSYNSPLHF. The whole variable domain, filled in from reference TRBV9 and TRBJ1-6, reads DSGVTQTPKHLITATGQRVTLRCSPRSGDLSVYWYQQSLDQGLQFLIQYYNGEERAKGNILERFSAQQFPDLHSELNLSSLELGDSALYFCASSDGDSSYNSPLHFGNGTRLTVT.

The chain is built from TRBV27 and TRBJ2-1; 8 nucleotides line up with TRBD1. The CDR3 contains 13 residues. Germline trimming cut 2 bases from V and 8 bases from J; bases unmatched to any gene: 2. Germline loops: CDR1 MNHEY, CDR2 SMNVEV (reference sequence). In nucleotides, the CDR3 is TGTGCCAGCAGTTTAGGACAGGGATATGAGCAGTTCTTC. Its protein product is CASSLGQGYEQFF.

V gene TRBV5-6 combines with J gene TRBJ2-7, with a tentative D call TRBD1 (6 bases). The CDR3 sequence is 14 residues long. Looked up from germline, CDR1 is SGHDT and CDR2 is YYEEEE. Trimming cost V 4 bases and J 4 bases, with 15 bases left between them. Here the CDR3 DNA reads TGTGCCAGCAGCAATTCAGGGGAGCGGTACGAGCAGTACTTC. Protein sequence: CASSNSGERYEQYF.